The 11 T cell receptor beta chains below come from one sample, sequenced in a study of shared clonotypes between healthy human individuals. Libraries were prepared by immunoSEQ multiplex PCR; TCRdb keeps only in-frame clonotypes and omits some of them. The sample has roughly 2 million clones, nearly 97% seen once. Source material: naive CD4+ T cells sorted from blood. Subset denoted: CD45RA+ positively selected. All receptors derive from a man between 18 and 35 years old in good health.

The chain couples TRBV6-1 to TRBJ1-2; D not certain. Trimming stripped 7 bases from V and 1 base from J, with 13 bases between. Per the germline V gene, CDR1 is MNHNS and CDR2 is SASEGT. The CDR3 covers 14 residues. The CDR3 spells CASTPGGVNYGYTF. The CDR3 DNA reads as TGTGCCAGCACTCCGGGCGGGGTTAACTATGGCTACACCTTC.

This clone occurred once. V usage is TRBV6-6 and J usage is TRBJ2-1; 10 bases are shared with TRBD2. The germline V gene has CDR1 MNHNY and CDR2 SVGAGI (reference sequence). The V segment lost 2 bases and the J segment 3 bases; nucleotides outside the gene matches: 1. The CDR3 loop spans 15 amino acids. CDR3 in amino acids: CASSYASGSYNEQFF. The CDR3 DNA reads TGTGCCAGCAGTTACGCTAGCGGGAGCTACAATGAGCAGTTCTTC.

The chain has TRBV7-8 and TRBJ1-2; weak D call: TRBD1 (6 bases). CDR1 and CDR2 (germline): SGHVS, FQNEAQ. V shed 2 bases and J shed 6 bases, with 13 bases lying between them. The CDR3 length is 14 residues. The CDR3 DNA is TGTGCCAGCAGCTTATCAATGGGGGCGGATGGCTACACCTTC. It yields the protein CASSLSMGADGYTF.

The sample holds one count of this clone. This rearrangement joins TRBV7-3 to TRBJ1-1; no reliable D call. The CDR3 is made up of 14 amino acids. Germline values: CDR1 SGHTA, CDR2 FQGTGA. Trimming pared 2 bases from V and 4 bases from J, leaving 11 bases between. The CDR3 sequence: CASSLQPAVTEAFF. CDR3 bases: TGTGCCAGCAGCTTACAGCCGGCAGTCACTGAAGCTTTCTTT.

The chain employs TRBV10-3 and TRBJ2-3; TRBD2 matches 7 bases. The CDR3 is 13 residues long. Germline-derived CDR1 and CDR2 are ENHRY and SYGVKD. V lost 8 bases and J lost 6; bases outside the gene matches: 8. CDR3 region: CAIGEGWRDTQYF. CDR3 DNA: TGTGCCATCGGGGAGGGGTGGCGGGATACGCAGTATTTT.

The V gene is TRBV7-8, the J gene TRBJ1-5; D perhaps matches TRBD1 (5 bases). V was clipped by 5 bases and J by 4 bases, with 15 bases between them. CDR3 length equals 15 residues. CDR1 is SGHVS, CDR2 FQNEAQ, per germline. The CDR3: CASSPPGGNNQPQHF. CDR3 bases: TGTGCCAGCAGCCCGCCTGGGGGGAATAATCAGCCCCAGCATTTT.

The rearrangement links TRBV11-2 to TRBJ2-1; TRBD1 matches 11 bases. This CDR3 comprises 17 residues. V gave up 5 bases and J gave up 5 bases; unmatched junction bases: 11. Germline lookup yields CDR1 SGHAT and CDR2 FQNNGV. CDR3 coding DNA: TGTGCCAGCAGCGTTACCCCCGGACAGGGGGCCCACAATGAGCAGTTCTTC. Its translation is CASSVTPGQGAHNEQFF. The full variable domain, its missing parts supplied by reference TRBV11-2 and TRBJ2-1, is EAGVAQSPRYKIIEKRQSVAFWCNPISGHATLYWYQQILGQGPKLLIQFQNNGVVDDSQLPKDRFSAERLKGVDSTLKIQPAKLEDSAVYLCASSVTPGQGAHNEQFFGPGTRLTVL.

The CDR3 nucleotides are TGTGCCAGCAGTGATCAGGGGTATAGGGAGACCCAGTACTTC. Its protein is CASSDQGYRETQYF. The gene calls are TRBV6-1 and TRBJ2-5; D might be TRBD1 (6 bases). CDR1 is MNHNS and CDR2 is SASEGT in the germline V gene. With 3 bases removed from V and 5 bases from J, the gap between germline ends came to 13 bases. The CDR3 is made up of 14 amino acids.

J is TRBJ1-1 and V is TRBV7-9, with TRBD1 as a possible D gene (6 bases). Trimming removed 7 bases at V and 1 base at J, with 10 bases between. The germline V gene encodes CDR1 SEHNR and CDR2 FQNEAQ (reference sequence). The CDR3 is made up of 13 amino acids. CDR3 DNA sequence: TGTGCCAGCACCGGACAGACGAACACTGAAGCTTTCTTT. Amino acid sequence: CASTGQTNTEAFF.

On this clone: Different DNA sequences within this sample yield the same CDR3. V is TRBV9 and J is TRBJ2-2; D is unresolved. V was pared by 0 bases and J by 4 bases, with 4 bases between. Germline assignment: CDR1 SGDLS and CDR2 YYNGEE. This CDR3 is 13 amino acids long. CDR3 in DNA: TGTGCCAGCAGCGTAGGTGGCACCGGGGAGCTGTTTTTT. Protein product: CASSVGGTGELFF.

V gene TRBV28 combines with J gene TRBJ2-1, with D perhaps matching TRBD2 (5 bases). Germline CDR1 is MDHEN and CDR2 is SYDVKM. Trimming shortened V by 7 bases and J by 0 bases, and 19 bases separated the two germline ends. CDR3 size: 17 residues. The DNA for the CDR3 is TGTGCCAGCAACTTTCCCTTGGGGAGCGGCTCCTACAATGAGCAGTTCTTC. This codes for CASNFPLGSGSYNEQFF.